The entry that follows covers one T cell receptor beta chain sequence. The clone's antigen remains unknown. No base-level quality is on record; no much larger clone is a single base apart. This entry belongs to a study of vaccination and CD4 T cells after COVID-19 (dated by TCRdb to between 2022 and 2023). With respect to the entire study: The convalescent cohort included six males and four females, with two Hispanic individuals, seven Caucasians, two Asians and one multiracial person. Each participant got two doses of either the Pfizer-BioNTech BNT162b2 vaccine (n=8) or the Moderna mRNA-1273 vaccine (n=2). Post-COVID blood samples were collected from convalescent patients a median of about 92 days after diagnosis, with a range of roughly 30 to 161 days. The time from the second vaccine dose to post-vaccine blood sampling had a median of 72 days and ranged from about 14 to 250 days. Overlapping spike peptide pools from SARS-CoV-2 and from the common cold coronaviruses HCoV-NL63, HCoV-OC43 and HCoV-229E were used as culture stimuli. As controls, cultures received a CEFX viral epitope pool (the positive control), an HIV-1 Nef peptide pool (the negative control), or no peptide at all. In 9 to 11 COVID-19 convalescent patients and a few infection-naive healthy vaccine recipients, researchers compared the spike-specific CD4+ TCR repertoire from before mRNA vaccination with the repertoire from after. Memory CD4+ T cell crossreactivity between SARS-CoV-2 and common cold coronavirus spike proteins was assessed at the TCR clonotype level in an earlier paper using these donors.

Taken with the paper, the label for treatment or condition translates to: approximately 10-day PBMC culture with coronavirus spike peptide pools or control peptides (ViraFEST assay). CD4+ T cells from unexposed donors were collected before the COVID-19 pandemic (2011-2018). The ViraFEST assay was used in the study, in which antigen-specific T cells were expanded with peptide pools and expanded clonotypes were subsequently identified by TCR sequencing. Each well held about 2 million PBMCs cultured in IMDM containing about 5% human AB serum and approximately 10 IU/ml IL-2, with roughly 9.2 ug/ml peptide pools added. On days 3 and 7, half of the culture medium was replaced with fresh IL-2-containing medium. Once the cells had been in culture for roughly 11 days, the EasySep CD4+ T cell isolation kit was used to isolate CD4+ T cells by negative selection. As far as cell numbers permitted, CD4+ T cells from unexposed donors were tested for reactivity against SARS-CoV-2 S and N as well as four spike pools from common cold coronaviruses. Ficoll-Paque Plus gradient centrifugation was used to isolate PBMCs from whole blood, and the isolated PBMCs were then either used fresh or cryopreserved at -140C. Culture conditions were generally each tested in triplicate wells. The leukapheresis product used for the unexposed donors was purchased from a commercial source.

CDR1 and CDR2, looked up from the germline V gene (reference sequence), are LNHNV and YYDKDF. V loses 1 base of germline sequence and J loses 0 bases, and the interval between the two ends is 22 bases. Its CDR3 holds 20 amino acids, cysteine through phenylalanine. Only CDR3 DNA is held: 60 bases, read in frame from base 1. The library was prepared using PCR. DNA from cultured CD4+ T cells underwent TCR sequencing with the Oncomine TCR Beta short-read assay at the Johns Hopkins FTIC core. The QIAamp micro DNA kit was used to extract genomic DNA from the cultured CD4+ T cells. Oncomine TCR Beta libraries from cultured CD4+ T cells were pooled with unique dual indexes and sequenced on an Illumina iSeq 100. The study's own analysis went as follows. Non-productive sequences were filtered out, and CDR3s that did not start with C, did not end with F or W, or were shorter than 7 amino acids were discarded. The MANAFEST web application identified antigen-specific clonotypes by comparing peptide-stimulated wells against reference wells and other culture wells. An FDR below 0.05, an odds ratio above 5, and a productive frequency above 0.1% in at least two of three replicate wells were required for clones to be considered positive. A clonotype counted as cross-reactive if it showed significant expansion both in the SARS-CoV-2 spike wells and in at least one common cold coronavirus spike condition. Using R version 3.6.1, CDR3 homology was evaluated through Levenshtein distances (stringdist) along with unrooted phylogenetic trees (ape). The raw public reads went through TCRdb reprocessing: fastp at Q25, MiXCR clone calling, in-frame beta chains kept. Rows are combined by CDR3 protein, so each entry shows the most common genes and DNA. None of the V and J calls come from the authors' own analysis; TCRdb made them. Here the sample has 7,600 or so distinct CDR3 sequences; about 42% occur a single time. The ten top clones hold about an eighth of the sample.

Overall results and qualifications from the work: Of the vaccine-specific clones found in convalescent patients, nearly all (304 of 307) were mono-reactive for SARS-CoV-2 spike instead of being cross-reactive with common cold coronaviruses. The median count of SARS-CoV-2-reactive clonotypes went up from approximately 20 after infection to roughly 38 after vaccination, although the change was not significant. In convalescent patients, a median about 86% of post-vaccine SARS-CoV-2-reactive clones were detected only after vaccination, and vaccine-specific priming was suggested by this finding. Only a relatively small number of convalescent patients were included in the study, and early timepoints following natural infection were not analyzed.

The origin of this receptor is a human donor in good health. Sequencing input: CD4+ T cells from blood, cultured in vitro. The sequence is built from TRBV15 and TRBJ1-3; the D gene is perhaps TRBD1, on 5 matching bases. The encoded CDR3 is CATSRVAGKDFLLSGNTIYF. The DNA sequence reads TGTGCCACCAGCAGAGTGGCAGGGAAAGATTTTCTTCTCTCTGGAAACACCATATATTTT.